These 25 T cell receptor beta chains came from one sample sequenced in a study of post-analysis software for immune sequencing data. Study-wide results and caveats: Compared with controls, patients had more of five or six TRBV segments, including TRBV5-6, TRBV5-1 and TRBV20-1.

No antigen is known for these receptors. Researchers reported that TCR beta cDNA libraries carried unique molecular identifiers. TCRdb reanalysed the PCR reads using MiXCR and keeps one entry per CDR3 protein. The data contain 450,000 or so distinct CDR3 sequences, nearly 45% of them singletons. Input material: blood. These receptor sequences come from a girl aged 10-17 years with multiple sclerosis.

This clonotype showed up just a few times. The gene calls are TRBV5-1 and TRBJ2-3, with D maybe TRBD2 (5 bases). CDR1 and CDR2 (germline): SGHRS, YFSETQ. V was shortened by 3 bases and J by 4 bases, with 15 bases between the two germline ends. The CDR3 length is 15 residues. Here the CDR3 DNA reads TGCGCCAGCAGCTCGATAATAGGAGGCCCAGATACGCAGTATTTT. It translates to CASSSIIGGPDTQYF.

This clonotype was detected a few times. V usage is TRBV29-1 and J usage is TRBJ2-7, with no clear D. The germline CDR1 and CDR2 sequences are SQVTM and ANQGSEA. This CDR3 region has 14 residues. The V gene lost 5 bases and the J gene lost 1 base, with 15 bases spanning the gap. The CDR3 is CSVPTSGQSYEQYF. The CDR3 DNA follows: TGCAGCGTTCCGACCTCCGGGCAGTCCTACGAGCAGTACTTC.

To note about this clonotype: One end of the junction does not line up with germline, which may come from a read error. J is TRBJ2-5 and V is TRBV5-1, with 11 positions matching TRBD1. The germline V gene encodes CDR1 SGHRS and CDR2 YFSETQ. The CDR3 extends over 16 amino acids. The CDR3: CASSLAGTGGQEAQYF. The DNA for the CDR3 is TGCGCCAGCAGCTTGGCAGGGACAGGGGGACAAGAGGCCCAGTACTTC. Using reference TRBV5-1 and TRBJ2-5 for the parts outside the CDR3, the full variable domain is KAGVTQTPRYLIKTRGQQVTLSCSPISGHRSVSWYQQTPGQGLQFLFEYFSETQRNKGNFPGRFSGRQFSNSRSEMNVSTLELGDSALYLCASSLAGTGGQEAQYFGPGTRLLVL.

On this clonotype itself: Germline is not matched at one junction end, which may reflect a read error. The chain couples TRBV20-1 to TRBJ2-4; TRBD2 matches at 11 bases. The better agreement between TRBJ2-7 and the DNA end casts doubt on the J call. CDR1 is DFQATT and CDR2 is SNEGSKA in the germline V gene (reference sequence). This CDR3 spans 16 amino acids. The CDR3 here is CSVRVPPSSGRYEQYF. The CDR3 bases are TGCAGTGTTAGAGTCCCTCCATCTAGCGGGAGGTACGAGCAGTACTTC.

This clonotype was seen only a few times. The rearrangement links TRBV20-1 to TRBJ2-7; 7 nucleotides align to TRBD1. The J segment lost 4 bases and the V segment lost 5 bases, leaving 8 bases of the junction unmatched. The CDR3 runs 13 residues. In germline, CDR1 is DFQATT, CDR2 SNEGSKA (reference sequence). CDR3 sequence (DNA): TGCAGTGCTGCCTTGACAGGGCTGTACGAGCAGTACTTC. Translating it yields CSAALTGLYEQYF.

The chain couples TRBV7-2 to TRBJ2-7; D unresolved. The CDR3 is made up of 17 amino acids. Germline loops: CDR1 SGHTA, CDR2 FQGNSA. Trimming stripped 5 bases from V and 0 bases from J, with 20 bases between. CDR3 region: CASSLRLLYQSSYEQYF. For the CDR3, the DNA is TGTGCCAGCAGCCTTAGACTCTTATATCAGAGCTCCTACGAGCAGTACTTC.

CDR3 DNA sequence: TGTGCCAGCAGTACAACCGGACTAGCGGGAGGTCATACGCAGTATTTT. This sequence encodes CASSTTGLAGGHTQYF. The chain links TRBV7-2 to TRBJ2-3; TRBD2 matches 14 bases. CDR3 length: 16 amino acids. The V segment lost 6 bases and the J segment 7 bases; nucleotides outside the gene matches: 9. Germline CDR1 SGHTA, CDR2 FQGNSA.

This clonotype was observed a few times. The CDR3 spells CATSVGSSYGYTF. The CDR3 DNA reads as TGTGCCACCAGTGTCGGCAGTTCCTATGGCTACACCTTC. V is TRBV24-1 and J is TRBJ1-2; D ambiguous. Germline V gene data show CDR1 as KGHDR and CDR2 as SFDVKD. V lost 5 bases to trimming and J lost 4 bases, with 10 bases between them. The CDR3 has 13 amino acids.

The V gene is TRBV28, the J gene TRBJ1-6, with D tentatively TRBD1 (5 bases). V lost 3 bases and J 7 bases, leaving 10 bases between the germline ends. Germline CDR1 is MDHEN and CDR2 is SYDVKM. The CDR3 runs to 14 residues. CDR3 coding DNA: TGTGCCAGCAGTTTTCCAGGGAAGAATTCACCCCTCCACTTT. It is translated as CASSFPGKNSPLHF.

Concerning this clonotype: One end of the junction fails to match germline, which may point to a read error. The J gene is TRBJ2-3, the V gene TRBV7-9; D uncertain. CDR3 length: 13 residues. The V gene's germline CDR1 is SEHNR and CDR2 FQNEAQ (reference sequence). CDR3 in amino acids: CASSLEHTDTRYF. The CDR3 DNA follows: TGTGCTAGCAGCCTCGAACACACAGATACGCGGTATTTT. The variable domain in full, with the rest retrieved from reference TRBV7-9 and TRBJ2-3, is DTGVSQNPRHKITKRGQNVTFRCDPISEHNRLYWYRQTLGQGPEFLTYFQNEAQLEKSRLLSDRFSAERPKGSFSTLEIQRTEQGDSAMYLCASSLEHTDTRYFGPGTRLTVL.

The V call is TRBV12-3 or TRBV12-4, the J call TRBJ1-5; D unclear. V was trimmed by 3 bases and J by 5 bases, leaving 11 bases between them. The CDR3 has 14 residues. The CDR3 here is CASSLKGKDQPQHF. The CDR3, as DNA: TGTGCCAGCAGTTTGAAAGGGAAGGATCAGCCCCAGCATTTT.

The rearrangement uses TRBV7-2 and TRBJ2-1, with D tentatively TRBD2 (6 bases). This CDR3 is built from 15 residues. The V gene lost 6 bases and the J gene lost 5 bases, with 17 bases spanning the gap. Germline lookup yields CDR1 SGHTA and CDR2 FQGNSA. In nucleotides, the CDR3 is TGTGCCAGCAGACAGACTAGACCTTCCCACAATGAGCAGTTCTTC. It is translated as CASRQTRPSHNEQFF.

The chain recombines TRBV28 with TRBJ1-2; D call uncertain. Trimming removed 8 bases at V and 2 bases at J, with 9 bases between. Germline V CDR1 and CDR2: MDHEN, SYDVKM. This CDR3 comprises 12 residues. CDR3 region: CASARMNYGYTF. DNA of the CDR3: TGTGCCAGCGCCCGGATGAACTATGGCTACACCTTC.

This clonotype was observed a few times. The CDR3 sequence: CSVGSTGELFF. CDR3 DNA sequence: TGCAGCGTTGGTTCGACCGGGGAGCTGTTTTTT. The chain recombines TRBV29-1 with TRBJ2-2, with no clear D. Germline values: CDR1 SQVTM, CDR2 ANQGSEA. Trimming removed 4 bases from V and 5 bases from J, with 5 bases in between. CDR3 length: 11 residues.

The CDR3 DNA is TGTGCCAGCAGTGCCCTCGGGACCCATACCTACGAGCAGTACTTC. Translating gives CASSALGTHTYEQYF. This chain connects TRBV27 to TRBJ2-7; perhaps D is TRBD1 or TRBD2 (5 bases each). Trimming removed 5 bases from V and 2 bases from J, with 16 bases in between. Germline lookup yields CDR1 MNHEY and CDR2 SMNVEV (reference sequence). This CDR3 is 15 amino acids long.

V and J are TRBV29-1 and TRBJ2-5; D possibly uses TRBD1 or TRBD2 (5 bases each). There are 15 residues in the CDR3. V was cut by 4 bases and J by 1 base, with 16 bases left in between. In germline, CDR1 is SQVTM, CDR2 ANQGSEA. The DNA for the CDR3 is TGCAGCGTTGGGGGGTTGGCGGTCCTCCAAGAGACCCAGTACTTC. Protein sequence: CSVGGLAVLQETQYF.

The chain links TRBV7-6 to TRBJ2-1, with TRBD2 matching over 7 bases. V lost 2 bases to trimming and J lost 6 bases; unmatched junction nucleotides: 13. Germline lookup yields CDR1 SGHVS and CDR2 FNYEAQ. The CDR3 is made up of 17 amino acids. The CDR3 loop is CASSLIPGTSATNEQFF. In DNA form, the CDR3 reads TGTGCCAGCAGCTTAATTCCGGGCACTAGCGCCACCAATGAGCAGTTCTTC.

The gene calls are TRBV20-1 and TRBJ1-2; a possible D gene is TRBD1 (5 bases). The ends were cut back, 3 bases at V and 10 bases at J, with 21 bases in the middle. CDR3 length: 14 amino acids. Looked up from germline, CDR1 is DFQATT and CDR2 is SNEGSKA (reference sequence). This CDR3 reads CSARAQQGQVDYTF. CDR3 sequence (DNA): TGCAGTGCTAGGGCCCAGCAGGGTCAGGTGGACTACACCTTC.

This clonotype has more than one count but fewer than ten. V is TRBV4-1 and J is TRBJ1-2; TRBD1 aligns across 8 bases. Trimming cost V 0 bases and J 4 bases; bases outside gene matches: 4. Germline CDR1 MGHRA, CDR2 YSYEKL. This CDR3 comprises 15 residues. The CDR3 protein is CASSQDRGRSYGYTF. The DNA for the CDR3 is TGCGCCAGCAGCCAAGACAGGGGGCGCAGCTATGGCTACACCTTC.

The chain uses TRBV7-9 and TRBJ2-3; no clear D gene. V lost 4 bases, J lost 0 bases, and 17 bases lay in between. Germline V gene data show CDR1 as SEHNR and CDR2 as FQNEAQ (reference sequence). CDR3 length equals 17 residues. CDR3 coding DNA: TGTGCCAGCAGCTCAGTCCCGGGCGGACCTAGCACAGATACGCAGTATTTT. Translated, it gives CASSSVPGGPSTDTQYF.

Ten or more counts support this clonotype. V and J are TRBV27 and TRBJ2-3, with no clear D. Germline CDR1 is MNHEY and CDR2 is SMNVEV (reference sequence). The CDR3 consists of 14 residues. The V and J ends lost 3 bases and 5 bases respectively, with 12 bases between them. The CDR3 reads CASSFGQVLDTQYF. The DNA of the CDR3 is TGTGCCAGCAGTTTCGGGCAGGTTCTAGATACGCAGTATTTT.

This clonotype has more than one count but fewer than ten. CDR3: CASSLVARDADTQYF. The CDR3 DNA reads as TGCGCCAGCAGCTTGGTCGCACGAGATGCAGATACGCAGTATTTT. This chain joins TRBV5-1 and TRBJ2-3; D uncertain. This CDR3 spans 15 amino acids. V lost 0 bases and J lost 4, with 12 bases in between. Per the germline V gene, CDR1 is SGHRS and CDR2 is YFSETQ.

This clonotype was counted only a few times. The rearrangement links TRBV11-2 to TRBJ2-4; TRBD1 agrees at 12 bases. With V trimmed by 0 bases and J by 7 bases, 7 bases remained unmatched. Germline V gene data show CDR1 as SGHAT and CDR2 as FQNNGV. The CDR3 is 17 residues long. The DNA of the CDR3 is TGTGCCAGCAGCTTAGACCCCCCGGGACAGGGGGCGAACATTCAGTACTTC. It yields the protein CASSLDPPGQGANIQYF.

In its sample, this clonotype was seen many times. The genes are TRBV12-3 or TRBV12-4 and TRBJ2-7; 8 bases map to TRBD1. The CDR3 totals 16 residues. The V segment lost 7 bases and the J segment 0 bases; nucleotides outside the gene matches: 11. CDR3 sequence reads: CASIGQGAGDSYEQYF. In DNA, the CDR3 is TGTGCCAGCATTGGACAGGGCGCTGGGGACTCCTACGAGCAGTACTTC.

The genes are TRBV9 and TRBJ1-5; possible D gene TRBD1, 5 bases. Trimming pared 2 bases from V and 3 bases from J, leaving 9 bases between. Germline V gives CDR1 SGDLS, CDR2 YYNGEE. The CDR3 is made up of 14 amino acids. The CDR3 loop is CASSVGGLNQPQHF. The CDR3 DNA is TGTGCCAGCAGCGTCGGGGGTCTCAATCAGCCCCAGCATTTT. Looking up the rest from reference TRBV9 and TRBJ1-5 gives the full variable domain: DSGVTQTPKHLITATGQRVTLRCSPRSGDLSVYWYQQSLDQGLQFLIQYYNGEERAKGNILERFSAQQFPDLHSELNLSSLELGDSALYFCASSVGGLNQPQHFGDGTRLSIL.